This T cell receptor beta chain was recovered during a study of cytomegalovirus exposure and HLA in healthy donors. As concerns this clone: What it binds is not known. At one end the junction does not follow the germline gene, possibly because of a read error.

Study-wide points: Sequencing artifact likely explains a cluster of highly shared sequence variants. In a later analysis, DRB1 alleles had the most associated TCRs; HLA-C alleles the fewest. Information on immune exposure was restricted to one variable (CMV serostatus).

At the time of sampling, donors were nominally healthy, though unrecorded immune exposures were likely. Amplification used 60 Vbeta primers and 13 Jbeta primers. Libraries were prepared by immunoSEQ multiplex PCR; TCRdb keeps only in-frame clonotypes and omits some of them. The repertoire holds about 150,000 clones, with 65% to 80% as singletons. The sample was PBMCs. This sequence was found in a woman aged 40 to 50 in good health and CMV-seronegative.

For the CDR3, the DNA is TGCGCCAGCAGCTTGGTCTATGATTCACCCCTCCACTTT. Translated, it gives CASSLVYDSPLHF. The V gene is TRBV5-1, the J gene TRBJ1-6; D remains unclear. CDR1 is SGHRS and CDR2 is YFSETQ in the germline V gene. This CDR3 region has 13 residues.